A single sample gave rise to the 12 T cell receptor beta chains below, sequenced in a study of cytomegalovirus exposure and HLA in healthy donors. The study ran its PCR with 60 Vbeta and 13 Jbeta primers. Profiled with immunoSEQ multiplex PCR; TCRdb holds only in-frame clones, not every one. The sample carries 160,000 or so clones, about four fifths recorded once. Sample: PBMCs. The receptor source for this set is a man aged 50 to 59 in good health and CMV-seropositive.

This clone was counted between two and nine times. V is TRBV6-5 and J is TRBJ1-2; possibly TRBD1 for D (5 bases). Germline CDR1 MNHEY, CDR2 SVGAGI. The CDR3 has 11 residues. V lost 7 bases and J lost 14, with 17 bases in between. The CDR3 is CASTDQGLYTF. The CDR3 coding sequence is TGTGCCAGCACGGATCAGGGACTTTATACCTTC.

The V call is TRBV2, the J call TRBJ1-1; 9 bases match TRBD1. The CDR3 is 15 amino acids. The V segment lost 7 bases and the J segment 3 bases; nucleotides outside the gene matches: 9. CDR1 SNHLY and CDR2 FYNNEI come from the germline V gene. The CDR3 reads CASTRTGVRDTEAFF. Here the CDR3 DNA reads TGTGCCAGCACCCGGACAGGGGTTCGGGACACTGAAGCTTTCTTT.

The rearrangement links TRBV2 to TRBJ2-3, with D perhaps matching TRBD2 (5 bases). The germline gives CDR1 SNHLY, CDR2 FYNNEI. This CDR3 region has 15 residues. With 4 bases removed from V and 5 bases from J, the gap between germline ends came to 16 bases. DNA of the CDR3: TGTGCCAGCAGTGTGGGTGGGAGCTTAGGAGATACGCAGTATTTT. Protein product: CASSVGGSLGDTQYF.

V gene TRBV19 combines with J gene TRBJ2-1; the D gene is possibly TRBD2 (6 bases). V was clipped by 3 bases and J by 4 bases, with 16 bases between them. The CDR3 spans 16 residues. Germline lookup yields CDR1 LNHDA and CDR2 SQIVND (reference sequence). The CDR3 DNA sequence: TGTGCCAGTAGTATTGAGGCGGGGTACCCGTACAATGAGCAGTTCTTC. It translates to CASSIEAGYPYNEQFF.

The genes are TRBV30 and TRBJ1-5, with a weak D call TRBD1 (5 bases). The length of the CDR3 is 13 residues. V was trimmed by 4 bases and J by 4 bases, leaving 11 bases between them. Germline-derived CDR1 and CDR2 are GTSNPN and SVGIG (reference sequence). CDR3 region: CAWTSGGNQPQHF. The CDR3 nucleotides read TGTGCCTGGACGTCCGGGGGAAATCAGCCCCAGCATTTT.

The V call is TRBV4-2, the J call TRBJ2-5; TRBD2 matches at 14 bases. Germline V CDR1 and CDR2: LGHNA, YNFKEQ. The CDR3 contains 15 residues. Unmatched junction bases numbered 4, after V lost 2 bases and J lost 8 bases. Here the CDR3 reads CASSQTTSGGETQYF. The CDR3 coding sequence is TGTGCCAGCAGCCAAACGACTAGCGGGGGGGAAACCCAGTACTTC.

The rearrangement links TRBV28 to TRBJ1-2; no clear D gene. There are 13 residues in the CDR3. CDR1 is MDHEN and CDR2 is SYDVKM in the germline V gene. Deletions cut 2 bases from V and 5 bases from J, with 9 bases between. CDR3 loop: CASSLGAQYGYTF. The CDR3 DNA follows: TGTGCCAGCAGTTTAGGAGCTCAGTATGGCTACACCTTC.

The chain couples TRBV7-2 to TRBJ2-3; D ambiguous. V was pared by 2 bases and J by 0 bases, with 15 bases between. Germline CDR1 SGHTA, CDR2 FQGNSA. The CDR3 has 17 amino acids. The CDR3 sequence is CASSLNAAVVSTDTQYF. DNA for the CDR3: TGTGCCAGCAGCTTAAACGCGGCGGTGGTTAGCACAGATACGCAGTATTTT.

The chain's CDR3 is CSVPRGTGSYNEQFF. For the CDR3, the DNA is TGCAGCGTCCCGCGCGGGACAGGGTCCTACAATGAGCAGTTCTTC. The V call is TRBV29-1, the J call TRBJ2-1; 9 bases are shared with TRBD1. CDR3 length equals 15 residues. Germline CDR1 reads SQVTM; CDR2 reads ANQGSEA. Trimming took 6 bases from V and 1 from J; bases not matched to a gene: 7.

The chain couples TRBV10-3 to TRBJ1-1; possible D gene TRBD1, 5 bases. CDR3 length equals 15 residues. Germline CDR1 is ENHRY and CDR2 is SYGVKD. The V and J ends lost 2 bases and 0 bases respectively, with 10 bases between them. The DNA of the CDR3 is TGTGCCATCAGTGAGGCCGACAGAATGAACACTGAAGCTTTCTTT. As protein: CAISEADRMNTEAFF.

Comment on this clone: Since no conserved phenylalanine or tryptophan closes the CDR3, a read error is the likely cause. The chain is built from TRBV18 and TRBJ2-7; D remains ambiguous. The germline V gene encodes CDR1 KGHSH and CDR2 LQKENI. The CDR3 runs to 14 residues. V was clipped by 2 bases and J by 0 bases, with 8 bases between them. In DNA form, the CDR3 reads TGTGCCAGCTCACCAGCAGGTCCCTCCTACGAGCAGTACATC. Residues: CASSPAGPSYEQYI.

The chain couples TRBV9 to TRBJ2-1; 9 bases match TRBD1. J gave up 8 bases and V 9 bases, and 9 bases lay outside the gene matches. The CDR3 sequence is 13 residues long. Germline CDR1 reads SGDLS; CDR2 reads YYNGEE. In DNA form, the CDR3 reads TGTGCCATACAGGGGGCTGTTGTCGATGAGCAGTTCTTC. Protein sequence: CAIQGAVVDEQFF.